The following is a T cell receptor (beta chain) sequence with its context. Its target antigen remains unknown. Base qualities are not at hand, and no much larger clone is one base apart. The immunoSEQ Assay, a bias-controlled multiplex PCR, was used to amplify TCRbeta CDR3 regions from genomic DNA. The source study handled its data this way. Within the assay, amplification of reference gene primers was used to estimate how many nucleated cells each sample contained. To quantify the absolute abundance of each unique TCRbeta CDR3 rearrangement, sequence reads were collapsed and filtered. For each sample, productive Simpson clonality was calculated as the square root of Simpson's diversity index over productive rearrangements. Held by TCRdb, this immuneACCESS table contains in-frame sequences only and omits some clones. Under half of the omission traces to an unresolved V gene where checked; the cause of the rest is unknown. That table is the source of V, J and clone size, and D and trimming were worked out from the DNA. The sample records roughly 160,000 clones, about 85% of which are singletons. The ten largest clonotypes hold 6.5% to 7.5% of the sample.

The CDR3 starts with the cysteine, ends with the phenylalanine, and has 18 residues. Just the 54-base CDR3 DNA is kept, in frame starting at base 1. Looking up the germline V gene (reference sequence) yields CDR1 GTSNPN and CDR2 SVGIG. V is shortened by 2 bases, J by 2 bases, and the region joining them spans 22 bases. One collaborating source in Seattle enrolled patients while the patients were actively infected and followed the patients over time throughout the course of disease. Each collaborating institution followed its own protocols to collect whole blood in K2EDTA tubes. Collaborator samples were shipped for TCRbeta analysis as frozen whole blood, isolated PBMCs, or DNA extracted from either sample type. The sample comes from a study of blood T cell repertoires in COVID-19 (dated by TCRdb to about 2020). For context, the study as a whole: Samples from collaborators originated in the United States, Italy and Spain and spanned both the acute and convalescent phases of COVID-19. Sample metadata almost always included a de-identified subject ID, COVID-19 status, age in years and sex. A freely available public database, intended as a resource for researchers studying the immune response to SARS-CoV-2, is where the repertoires were released. The samples were drawn from the first 160 participants of the ongoing ImmuneRACE study and from 950 to 1,500 subjects provided by 6 global collaborators. Where available, HLA class I and class II types were taken from metadata supplied by the sample provider and were not determined by assay-based typing. The prospective study material was composed of cDNA or gDNA derived from T cells, B-cell-depleted T cells, or PBMCs. The dataset comprised deeply sampled blood TCRbeta repertoires from subjects exposed to, actively infected with, or recovered from COVID-19.

Points the paper makes about the study in general: The quantity of clinical and demographic metadata differed by source and by participant and was supplied without curation.

This chain is built from TRBV30 and TRBJ1-5, with TRBD1 perhaps the D gene, on 6 matching bases. The sample comprised peripheral blood. The sequence came from a man older than 75 with COVID-19, enrolled during active disease. The DNA sequence reads TGTGCCTGGAGTACTACCGGGACACCCCGTTCGGGCAATCAGCCCCAGCATTTT. It translates as CAWSTTGTPRSGNQPQHF. With all but the CDR3 taken from the reference TRBV30 and TRBJ1-5 genes, the full variable domain is: SQTIHQWPATLVQPVGSPLSLECTVEGTSNPNLYWYRQAAGRGLQLLFYSVGIGQISSEVPQNLSASRPQDRQFILSSKKLLLSDSGFYLCAWSTTGTPRSGNQPQHFGDGTRLSIL.